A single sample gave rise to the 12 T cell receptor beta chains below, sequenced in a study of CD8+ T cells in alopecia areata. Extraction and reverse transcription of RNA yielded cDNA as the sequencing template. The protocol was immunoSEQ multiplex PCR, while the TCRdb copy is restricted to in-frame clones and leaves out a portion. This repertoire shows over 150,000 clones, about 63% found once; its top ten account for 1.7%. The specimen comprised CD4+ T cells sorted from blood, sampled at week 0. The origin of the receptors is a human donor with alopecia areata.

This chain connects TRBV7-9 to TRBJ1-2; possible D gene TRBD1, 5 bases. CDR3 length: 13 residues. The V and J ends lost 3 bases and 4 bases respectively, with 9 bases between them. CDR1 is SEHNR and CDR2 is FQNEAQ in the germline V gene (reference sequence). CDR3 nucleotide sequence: TGTGCCAGCAGCTTGCAGGGCACCTATGGCTACACCTTC. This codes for CASSLQGTYGYTF.

This CDR3 is CASSQGARGYGYTF. The DNA of the CDR3 is TGTGCCAGCAGCCAGGGGGCGCGTGGCTATGGCTACACCTTC. The chain couples TRBV7-2 to TRBJ1-2, with 8 nucleotides matching TRBD1. The V gene end was trimmed by 5 bases and the J gene end by 4 bases; junction bases not matched to a gene: 6. Germline V gene lookup returns CDR1 SGHTA and CDR2 FQGNSA. The CDR3 runs to 14 residues.

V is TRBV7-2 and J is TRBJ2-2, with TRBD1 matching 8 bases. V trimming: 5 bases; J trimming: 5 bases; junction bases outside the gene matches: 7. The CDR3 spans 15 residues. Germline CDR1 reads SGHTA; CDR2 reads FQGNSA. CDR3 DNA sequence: TGTGCCAGCAGCCCTTATAGGACAGGGACCGGGGAGCTGTTTTTT. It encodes CASSPYRTGTGELFF.

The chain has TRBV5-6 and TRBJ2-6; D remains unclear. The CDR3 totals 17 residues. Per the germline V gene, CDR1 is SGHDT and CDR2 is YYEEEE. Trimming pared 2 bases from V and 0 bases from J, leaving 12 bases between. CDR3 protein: CASSFENGFSGANVLTF. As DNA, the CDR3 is TGTGCCAGCAGCTTTGAAAACGGGTTCTCTGGGGCCAACGTCCTGACTTTC.

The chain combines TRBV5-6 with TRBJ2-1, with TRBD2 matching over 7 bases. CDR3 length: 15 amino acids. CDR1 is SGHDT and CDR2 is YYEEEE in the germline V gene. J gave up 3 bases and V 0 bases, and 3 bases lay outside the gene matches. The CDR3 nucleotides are TGTGCCAGCAGCTTGGTTGGCGGGAGCTACAATGAGCAGTTCTTC. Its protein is CASSLVGGSYNEQFF.

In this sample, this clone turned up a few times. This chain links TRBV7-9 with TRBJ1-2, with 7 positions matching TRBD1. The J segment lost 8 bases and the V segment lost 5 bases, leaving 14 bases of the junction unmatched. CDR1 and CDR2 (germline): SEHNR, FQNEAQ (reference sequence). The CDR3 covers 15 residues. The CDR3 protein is CASSPNQGGSSGYTF. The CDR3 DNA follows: TGTGCCAGCAGCCCTAACCAGGGGGGTAGCTCGGGCTACACCTTC. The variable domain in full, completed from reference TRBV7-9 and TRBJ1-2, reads DTGVSQNPRHKITKRGQNVTFRCDPISEHNRLYWYRQTLGQGPEFLTYFQNEAQLEKSRLLSDRFSAERPKGSFSTLEIQRTEQGDSAMYLCASSPNQGGSSGYTFGSGTRLTVV.

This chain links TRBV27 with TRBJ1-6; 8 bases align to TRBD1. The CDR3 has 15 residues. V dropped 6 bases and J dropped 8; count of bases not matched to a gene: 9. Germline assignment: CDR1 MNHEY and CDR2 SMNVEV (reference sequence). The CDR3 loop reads CASSRQTGEYSPLHF. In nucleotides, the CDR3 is TGTGCCAGCAGCCGACAGACAGGGGAATATTCACCCCTCCACTTT.

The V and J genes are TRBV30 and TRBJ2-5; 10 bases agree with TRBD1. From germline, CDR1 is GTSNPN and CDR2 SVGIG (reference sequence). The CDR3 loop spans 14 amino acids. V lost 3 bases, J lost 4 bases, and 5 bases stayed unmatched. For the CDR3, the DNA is TGTGCCTGGAGGGGACAGGGGAGAGGAGAGACCCAGTACTTC. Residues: CAWRGQGRGETQYF.

The CDR3: CASSQVRDRDTQYF. In nucleotides, the CDR3 is TGCGCCAGCAGCCAAGTGCGGGACAGAGATACGCAGTATTTT. The chain couples TRBV4-1 to TRBJ2-3, with D tentatively TRBD1 (7 bases). V lost 1 base to trimming and J lost 5 bases, with 10 bases between them. The CDR3 totals 14 residues. CDR1 and CDR2 (germline): MGHRA, YSYEKL.

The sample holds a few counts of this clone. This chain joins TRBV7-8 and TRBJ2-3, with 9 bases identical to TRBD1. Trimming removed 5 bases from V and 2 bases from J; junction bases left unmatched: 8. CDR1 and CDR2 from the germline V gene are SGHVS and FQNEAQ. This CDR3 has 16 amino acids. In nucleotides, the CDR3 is TGTGCCAGCAGCCGAAAACGGGACAGGGACACAGATACGCAGTATTTT. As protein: CASSRKRDRDTDTQYF.

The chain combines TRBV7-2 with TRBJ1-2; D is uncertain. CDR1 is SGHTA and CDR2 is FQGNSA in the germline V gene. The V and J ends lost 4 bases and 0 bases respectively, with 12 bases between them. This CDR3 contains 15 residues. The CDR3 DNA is TGTGCCAGCAGCTCAAGACGGAACTCTAACTATGGCTACACCTTC. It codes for CASSSRRNSNYGYTF.

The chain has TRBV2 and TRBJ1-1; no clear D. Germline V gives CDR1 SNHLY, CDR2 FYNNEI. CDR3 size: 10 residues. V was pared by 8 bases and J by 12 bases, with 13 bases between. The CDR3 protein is CASSKGGTFF. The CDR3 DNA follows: TGTGCCAGCTCGAAGGGAGGGACTTTCTTT.